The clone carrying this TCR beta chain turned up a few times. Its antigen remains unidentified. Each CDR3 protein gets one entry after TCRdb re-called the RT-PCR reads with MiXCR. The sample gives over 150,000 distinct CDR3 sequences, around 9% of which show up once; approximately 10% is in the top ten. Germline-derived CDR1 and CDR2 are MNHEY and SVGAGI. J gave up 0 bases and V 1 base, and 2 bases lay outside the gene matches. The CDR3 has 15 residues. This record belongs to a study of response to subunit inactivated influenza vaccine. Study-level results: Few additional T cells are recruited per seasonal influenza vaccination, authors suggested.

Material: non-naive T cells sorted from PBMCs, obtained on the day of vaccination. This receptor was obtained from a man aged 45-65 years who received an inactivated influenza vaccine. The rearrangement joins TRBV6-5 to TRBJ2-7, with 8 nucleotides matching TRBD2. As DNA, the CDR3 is TGTGCCAGCAGTTACTTGCGGGAGGCCTCCTACGAGCAGTACTTC. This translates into CASSYLREASYEQYF.